The clone carrying this TCR beta chain was counted only a few times. This CDR3 spans 12 amino acids. Germline CDR1 is SGHAT and CDR2 is FQNNGV. Trimming stripped 5 bases from V and 6 bases from J, with 9 bases between. Random hexamers were used to reverse transcribe an amount of about 0.45 to 1 ug RNA. TCRdb called the immunoSEQ multiplex PCR reads again in MiXCR, with one record for every CDR3 protein. Among approximately 57,000 distinct CDR3 sequences listed, over 90% were seen once. This sample is drawn from a study of CD8 T cells in Susac syndrome. This TCR derives from a human donor with Susac syndrome. The chain uses TRBV11-2 and TRBJ2-3; D unclear. The sequencing sample was made of CD8+ T cells from PBMCs. The CDR3 region has the DNA TGTGCCAGCAGCATCCTTGGGGATACGCAGTATTTT. The encoded protein is CASSILGDTQYF.